The 27 T cell receptor beta chains below all came from one sample that was sequenced in a study of shared clonotypes between healthy human individuals. TCRdb's copy holds only in-frame clones and misses some; the assay was immunoSEQ multiplex PCR. The repertoire holds roughly 640,000 clones, approximately 74% seen once, with approximately 1.8% in the top ten. Sequencing was carried out using memory CD4+ T cells sorted from blood. Subset meaning: CD45RA-negative fraction. The source of these receptors is a woman aged 30 to 39 in good health.

This chain links TRBV28 with TRBJ2-1; 9 nucleotides match TRBD1. Germline loops: CDR1 MDHEN, CDR2 SYDVKM. J lost 5 bases, V lost 4 bases, and 6 bases had no gene match. CDR3 length equals 15 residues. CDR3: CASSSPRTGDNEQFF. The CDR3 DNA is TGTGCCAGCAGTTCCCCCAGGACAGGGGACAATGAGCAGTTCTTC.

The V gene is TRBV2, the J gene TRBJ2-1; no reliable D call. CDR3 length: 15 amino acids. Germline CDR1 and CDR2: SNHLY and FYNNEI. Trimming cost V 2 bases and J 0 bases, with 8 bases left between them. In DNA, the CDR3 is TGTGCCAGCAGTGAACAACCGCTCTCCTACAATGAGCAGTTCTTC. It encodes CASSEQPLSYNEQFF.

The V call is TRBV28, the J call TRBJ1-2, with D perhaps matching TRBD1 (5 bases). Germline CDR1 MDHEN, CDR2 SYDVKM. The CDR3 is 13 amino acids. The V end lost 2 bases, the J end lost 8 bases, and 12 bases lay between the germline ends. Here the CDR3 DNA reads TGTGCCAGCAGTTTAACGGCAGGGCAAGGCTACACCTTC. Its protein product is CASSLTAGQGYTF.

The gene calls are TRBV4-1 and TRBJ2-4, with D perhaps matching TRBD1 (5 bases). V dropped 1 base and J dropped 6 bases, with 13 bases sitting between them. Germline values: CDR1 MGHRA, CDR2 YSYEKL. This CDR3 contains 15 residues. CDR3 DNA: TGCGCCAGCAGCCAAGGGGGCGAACGTCCAAACATTCAGTACTTC. Translating gives CASSQGGERPNIQYF.

The V gene is TRBV7-2, the J gene TRBJ2-5; D might be TRBD2 (6 bases). V was trimmed by 4 bases and J by 2 bases, leaving 20 bases between them. CDR1 SGHTA and CDR2 FQGNSA come from the germline V gene. The CDR3 extends over 17 amino acids. CDR3 amino acids: CASSSRFGGNSQETQYF. In DNA, the CDR3 is TGTGCCAGCAGCTCCCGATTCGGCGGGAACTCTCAAGAGACCCAGTACTTC.

The chain links TRBV11-2 to TRBJ2-5; D is perhaps TRBD2 (5 bases). This CDR3 region has 15 residues. The V end was cut by 3 bases, the J end by 2 bases, with 13 bases between. Germline V gives CDR1 SGHAT, CDR2 FQNNGV. CDR3 amino acids: CASSFRGKIQETQYF. Written as DNA, the CDR3 is TGTGCCAGCAGCTTCAGAGGGAAGATACAAGAGACCCAGTACTTC.

The CDR3 DNA sequence: TGCGCCAGCAGATTGACACCCCAGGAGGAAAAACTGTTTTTT. Translating gives CASRLTPQEEKLFF. The chain combines TRBV5-1 with TRBJ1-4, with D unclear. Germline V gives CDR1 SGHRS, CDR2 YFSETQ. V dropped 5 bases and J dropped 8 bases, with 16 bases sitting between them. This CDR3 contains 14 residues.

The gene calls are TRBV4-1 and TRBJ2-2; 7 bases line up with TRBD2. V dropped 0 bases and J dropped 0; count of bases not matched to a gene: 4. Germline CDR1 is MGHRA and CDR2 is YSYEKL. This CDR3 is built from 17 residues. The CDR3 sequence: CASSQEGSGANTGELFF. The CDR3 nucleotides read TGCGCCAGCAGCCAAGAGGGGAGCGGGGCGAACACCGGGGAGCTGTTTTTT.

Remarks on this clone: This specimen includes other DNA sequences encoding the same CDR3. The chain has TRBV6-5 and TRBJ1-6; no clear D. V gave up 2 bases and J gave up 10 bases, with 6 bases separating them. Germline V gives CDR1 MNHEY, CDR2 SVGAGI. The CDR3 is made up of 12 amino acids. CDR3 nucleotide sequence: TGTGCCAGCAGTTACGGAGGCTCACCCCTCCACTTT. Its protein product is CASSYGGSPLHF.

The rearrangement joins TRBV28 to TRBJ2-3, with 9 bases aligning to TRBD2. V was clipped by 7 bases and J by 4 bases; unmatched bases: 12. The CDR3 is made up of 16 amino acids. CDR1 MDHEN and CDR2 SYDVKM come from the germline V gene. Here the CDR3 reads CASTSPGLAGSDTQYF. In nucleotides, the CDR3 is TGTGCCAGCACTTCCCCAGGGCTAGCGGGGTCAGATACGCAGTATTTT.

V and J are TRBV5-1 and TRBJ2-4; 10 positions match TRBD1. CDR3 length: 13 amino acids. The J segment lost 12 bases and the V segment lost 4 bases, leaving 7 bases of the junction unmatched. Germline CDR1 and CDR2: SGHRS and YFSETQ. The CDR3 region is CASSQMGQGRQYF. The CDR3 DNA is TGCGCCAGCAGCCAGATGGGACAGGGGCGTCAGTACTTC.

V is TRBV19 and J is TRBJ2-3; TRBD2 matches 12 bases. CDR3 length: 15 residues. Germline values: CDR1 LNHDA, CDR2 SQIVND (reference sequence). V lost 3 bases to trimming and J lost 5 bases; unmatched junction nucleotides: 3. The CDR3 sequence is CASSMTSGSVDTQYF. The CDR3 coding sequence is TGTGCCAGTAGTATGACTAGCGGGAGTGTAGATACGCAGTATTTT.

This clone has only a few counts. The chain links TRBV6-5 to TRBJ1-2; TRBD1 matches 7 bases. The J segment lost 7 bases and the V segment lost 5 bases, leaving 7 bases of the junction unmatched. Germline loops: CDR1 MNHEY, CDR2 SVGAGI. This CDR3 contains 13 residues. The CDR3 DNA is TGTGCCAGCAGTCATAACAGGGGTCGTGGCTACACCTTC. It translates to CASSHNRGRGYTF.

The chain employs TRBV23-1 and TRBJ2-1; D is undetermined. Being an ORF, TRBV23-1 has a function that is uncertain. The V end was cut by 0 bases, the J end by 8 bases, with 8 bases between. The CDR3 contains 13 residues. CDR3 amino acids: CASSQSDDDEQFF. For the CDR3, the DNA is TGCGCCAGCAGTCAATCGGACGACGATGAGCAGTTCTTC.

This clone was detected a few times. This chain links TRBV2 with TRBJ2-1; 10 bases map to TRBD2. The CDR3 has 14 amino acids. With V trimmed by 10 bases and J by 7 bases, 10 bases remained unmatched. Germline V CDR1 and CDR2: SNHLY, FYNNEI. This CDR3 is CANSLAGLINEQFF. As DNA, the CDR3 is TGTGCCAACTCACTAGCGGGGCTGATAAATGAGCAGTTCTTC.

The chain links TRBV5-1 to TRBJ2-3; D is unresolved. The CDR3 length is 14 residues. Deletions cut 3 bases from V and 0 bases from J, with 8 bases between. Germline values: CDR1 SGHRS, CDR2 YFSETQ. This CDR3 reads CASSSMSSTDTQYF. The DNA for the CDR3 is TGCGCCAGCAGCTCGATGAGTAGCACAGATACGCAGTATTTT.

V is TRBV6-5 and J is TRBJ2-3; 11 bases are a match to TRBD2. Unmatched junction bases numbered 3, after V lost 10 bases and J lost 0 bases. Looked up from germline, CDR1 is MNHEY and CDR2 is SVGAGI. The CDR3 is made up of 14 amino acids. CDR3 DNA: TGTGCCACAAGACTAGCGGGAAGCACAGATACGCAGTATTTT. It yields the protein CATRLAGSTDTQYF.

The chain links TRBV27 to TRBJ2-1; 10 nucleotides line up with TRBD1. The V gene end was trimmed by 8 bases and the J gene end by 7 bases; junction bases not matched to a gene: 8. CDR3 length equals 14 residues. From germline, CDR1 is MNHEY and CDR2 SMNVEV (reference sequence). The CDR3, as DNA: TGTGCCAGCCAGGGACAGGGGAGGGGGAATGAGCAGTTCTTC. Protein sequence: CASQGQGRGNEQFF.

Regarding this clone: Because the CDR3's place on the DNA is in doubt, the DNA is left out and the CDR3 is given as listed by TCRdb. This chain connects TRBV19 to TRBJ2-7. The CDR3 has 12 residues if both end residues are counted. Per the germline V gene, CDR1 is LNHDA and CDR2 is SQIVND (reference sequence). CDR3: CASSSSGGEQYF.

This clone was detected only a few times. The chain couples TRBV29-1 to TRBJ2-3; D is uncertain. The germline V gene encodes CDR1 SQVTM and CDR2 ANQGSEA. This CDR3 contains 12 residues. Trimming stripped 4 bases from V and 2 bases from J, with 7 bases between. The chain's CDR3 is CSVGGDTDTQYF. The CDR3 coding sequence is TGCAGCGTTGGAGGTGACACAGATACGCAGTATTTT.

This clone showed up just once. The chain uses TRBV10-3 and TRBJ2-5; D may be TRBD2 (6 bases). The CDR3 has 13 amino acids. The germline V gene has CDR1 ENHRY and CDR2 SYGVKD. The V end lost 4 bases, the J end lost 5 bases, and 11 bases lay between the germline ends. The CDR3 DNA sequence: TGTGCCATCAGTGTGGGGGGAACCGAGACCCAGTACTTC. This encodes CAISVGGTETQYF.

On this clone itself: Other DNA sequences in the same sample also yield this CDR3. The rearrangement joins TRBV28 to TRBJ2-3; no clear D. The germline V gene encodes CDR1 MDHEN and CDR2 SYDVKM. CDR3 length: 12 amino acids. Deletions cut 6 bases from V and 0 bases from J, with 4 bases between. CDR3 nucleotide sequence: TGTGCCAGCAGAAGTAGCACAGATACGCAGTATTTT. Translated, it gives CASRSSTDTQYF.

The chain couples TRBV18 to TRBJ2-1; 9 bases align to TRBD2. V trimming: 4 bases; J trimming: 3 bases; junction bases outside the gene matches: 4. CDR1 is KGHSH and CDR2 is LQKENI in the germline V gene. This CDR3 has 15 amino acids. CDR3 nucleotides: TGTGCCAGCTCACTCCCTAGCGGGGTCTACAATGAGCAGTTCTTC. Translation gives CASSLPSGVYNEQFF. The variable domain in full, with the rest retrieved from reference TRBV18 and TRBJ2-1, is NAGVMQNPRHLVRRRGQEARLRCSPMKGHSHVYWYRQLPEEGLKFMVYLQKENIIDESGMPKERFSAEFPKEGPSILRIQQVVRGDSAAYFCASSLPSGVYNEQFFGPGTRLTVL.

This clone came up a few times. CDR3 coding DNA: TGCGCCAGCAGCCAAGGGCCTAGCGGGATTACCGGGGAGCTGTTTTTT. Translated, it gives CASSQGPSGITGELFF. The rearrangement uses TRBV4-1 and TRBJ2-2, with 9 bases identical to TRBD2. J lost 5 bases, V lost 1 base, and 5 bases had no gene match. Looked up from germline, CDR1 is MGHRA and CDR2 is YSYEKL. The CDR3 sequence is 16 residues long.

A word on this clone: A much bigger clone sits one base away, suggesting this may be a read error. The chain employs TRBV7-8 and TRBJ2-7; 11 bases align to TRBD2. The CDR3 runs to 15 residues. Trimming cost V 3 bases and J 0 bases; bases outside gene matches: 1. Germline V gives CDR1 SGHVS, CDR2 FQNEAQ. The CDR3 region is CASSFTSGSSYEQYF. DNA for the CDR3: TGTGCCAGCAGCTTTACTAGCGGGAGCTCCTACGAGCAGTACTTC.

This chain joins TRBV11-2 and TRBJ1-4, with 7 bases fitting TRBD1. Germline V lookup: CDR1 SGHAT, CDR2 FQNNGV. The CDR3 is 16 amino acids. V shed 3 bases, J shed 0 bases, and the junction held 4 bases outside the gene matches. In DNA form, the CDR3 reads TGTGCCAGCAGCTTTGACAGGGATGCAACTAATGAAAAACTGTTTTTT. This encodes CASSFDRDATNEKLFF.

This clone showed up just once. This chain uses TRBV30 with TRBJ2-1, with 8 positions matching TRBD1. Germline CDR1 and CDR2: GTSNPN and SVGIG (reference sequence). Trimming cost V 0 bases and J 6 bases; bases outside gene matches: 4. This CDR3 has 14 amino acids. In DNA form, the CDR3 reads TGTGCCTGGAGTGTACTCCAGGGGGCCAATGAGCAGTTCTTC. Residues: CAWSVLQGANEQFF.